Presented here are 6 T cell receptor beta chains from one specimen sequenced in a study of spatial heterogeneity in lung cancer. One entry per CDR3 protein results from TCRdb running MiXCR on the 5' RACE reads. The sample shows about 45,000 distinct CDR3 sequences, approximately 15% of them seen only once. Documented time point: sample taken at primary tumor resection. Sequenced material: PBMCs, taken at surgery. The receptors here all came from a male donor with early-stage non-small cell lung cancer.

This clonotype was seen ten or more times. The chain links TRBV2 to TRBJ2-3; D is possibly TRBD2 (5 bases). Germline CDR1 is SNHLY and CDR2 is FYNNEI. The CDR3 extends over 15 amino acids. Between the trimmed V and J ends, which lost 5 bases and 0 bases, there was a span of 12 bases. The chain's CDR3 is CASSPSSPSTDTQYF. CDR3 nucleotide sequence: TGTGCCAGCAGTCCCTCTAGCCCTAGCACAGATACGCAGTATTTT.

CDR3 in amino acids: CASSLDYATNEKLFF. The CDR3, as DNA: TGCGCCAGCAGCTTGGACTATGCAACTAATGAAAAACTGTTTTTT. The V call is TRBV5-1, the J call TRBJ1-4; no firm D call. Between the trimmed V and J ends, which lost 0 bases and 0 bases, there was a span of 6 bases. Germline-derived CDR1 and CDR2 are SGHRS and YFSETQ. This CDR3 contains 15 residues.

This clonotype was counted between two and nine times. V gene TRBV15 combines with J gene TRBJ2-3, with D unclear. CDR1 and CDR2 from the germline V gene are LNHNV and YYDKDF (reference sequence). The V end lost 3 bases, the J end lost 0 bases, and 7 bases lay between the germline ends. The length of the CDR3 is 14 residues. CDR3 nucleotide sequence: TGTGCCACCAGCAGTGGGAAGAGCACAGATACGCAGTATTTT. It yields the protein CATSSGKSTDTQYF.

Ten or more counts support this clonotype. The chain has TRBV29-1 and TRBJ2-2; D uncertain. There are 14 residues in the CDR3. Trimming removed 7 bases from V and 0 bases from J, with 12 bases in between. Germline CDR1 is SQVTM and CDR2 is ANQGSEA. The CDR3, as DNA: TGCAGCGCCCGGCACAGTACGAACACCGGGGAGCTGTTTTTT. Protein product: CSARHSTNTGELFF.

This clonotype came up many times. The chain's CDR3 is CSVENRRNTEAFF. The CDR3 bases are TGCAGCGTTGAAAACCGGAGGAACACTGAAGCTTTCTTT. The gene calls are TRBV29-1 and TRBJ1-1; no reliable D call. The CDR3 is made up of 13 amino acids. Trimming took 2 bases from V and 1 from J, leaving 8 bases between them. Germline V gene lookup returns CDR1 SQVTM and CDR2 ANQGSEA.

The chain carries TRBV19 and TRBJ1-2; no reliable D call. With 6 bases removed from V and 4 bases from J, the gap between germline ends came to 12 bases. The CDR3 covers 13 residues. CDR1 is LNHDA and CDR2 is SQIVND in the germline V gene (reference sequence). CDR3 nucleotide sequence: TGTGCCAGTAGCCGTGACGTCCTCTATGGCTACACCTTC. Translation gives CASSRDVLYGYTF.